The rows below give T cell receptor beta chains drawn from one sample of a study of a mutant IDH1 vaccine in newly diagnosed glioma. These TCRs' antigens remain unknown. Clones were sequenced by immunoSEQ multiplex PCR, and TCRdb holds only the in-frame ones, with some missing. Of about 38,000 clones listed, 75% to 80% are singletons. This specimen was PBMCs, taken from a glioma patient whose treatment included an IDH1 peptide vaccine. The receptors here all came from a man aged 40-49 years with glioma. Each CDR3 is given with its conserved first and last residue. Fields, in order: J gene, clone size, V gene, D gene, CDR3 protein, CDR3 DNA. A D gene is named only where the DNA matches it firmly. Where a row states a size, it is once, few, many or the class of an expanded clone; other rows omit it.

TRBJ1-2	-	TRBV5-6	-	CASSLSDDGYTF	TGTGCCAGCAGCTTATCAGATGATGGCTACACCTTC
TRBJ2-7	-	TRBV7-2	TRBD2	CASSLASGGANYEQYF	TGTGCCAGCAGCTTAGCTAGCGGGGGAGCGAATTACGAGCAGTACTTC
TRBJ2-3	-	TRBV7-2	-	CASSPHEPASTDTQYF	TGTGCCAGCAGCCCTCACGAACCAGCTAGCACAGATACGCAGTATTTT
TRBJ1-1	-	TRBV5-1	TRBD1	CASSLVTGGLNTEAFF	TGCGCCAGCAGCTTGGTGACAGGGGGCTTGAACACTGAAGCTTTCTTT
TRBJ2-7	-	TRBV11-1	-	CASSFDYEQYF	TGTGCCAGCAGCTTTGATTACGAGCAGTACTTC
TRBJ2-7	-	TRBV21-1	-	CASSKDVANEQYF	TGTGCCAGCAGCAAAGATGTGGCCAACGAGCAGTACTTC
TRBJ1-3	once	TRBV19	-	CASSISVTRSGNTIYF	TGTGCCAGTAGTATATCGGTCACGCGCTCTGGAAACACCATATATTTT
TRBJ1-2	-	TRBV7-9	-	CASSQTGYGYTF	TGTGCCAGCAGCCAAACGGGGTATGGCTACACCTTC
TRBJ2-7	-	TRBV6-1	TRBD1	CASRVTGGLYEQYF	TGTGCCAGCAGGGTTACAGGGGGTCTCTACGAGCAGTACTTC
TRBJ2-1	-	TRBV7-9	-	CASSLPGYEQFF	TGTGCCAGCAGCTTACCGGGGTATGAGCAGTTCTTC
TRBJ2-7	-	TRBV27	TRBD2	CASSGGGAPRSYEQYF	TGTGCCAGCAGTGGCGGGGGGGCTCCTAGATCCTACGAGCAGTACTTC
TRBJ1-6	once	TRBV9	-	CASSPSRGGDSPLHF	TGTGCCAGCAGCCCCAGCCGGGGAGGGGATTCACCCCTCCACTTT
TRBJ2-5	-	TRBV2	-	CASSVAGTQYF	TGTGCCAGCAGTGTGGCTGGGACCCAGTACTTC
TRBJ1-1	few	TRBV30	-	CAWGRGKEAFF	TGTGCCTGGGGGAGGGGCAAGGAAGCTTTCTTT
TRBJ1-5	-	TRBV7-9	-	CASSLDMASGTPQHF	TGTGCCAGCAGCTTAGACATGGCCAGTGGCACGCCCCAGCATTTT
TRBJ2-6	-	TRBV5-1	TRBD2	CASSVTAGGSSGANVLTF	TGCGCCAGCAGCGTGACAGCCGGGGGGAGCTCTGGGGCCAACGTCCTGACTTTC
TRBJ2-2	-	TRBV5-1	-	CASSLDVQVNTGELFF	TGCGCCAGCAGCTTGGATGTCCAGGTCAACACCGGGGAGCTGTTTTTT
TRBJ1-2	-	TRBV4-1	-	CASSQDPAASYGYTF	TGCGCCAGCAGCCAAGATCCGGCGGCAAGCTATGGCTACACCTTC
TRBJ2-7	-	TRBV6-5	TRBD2	CASSYSASGAYEQYF	TGTGCCAGCAGTTACTCGGCTAGCGGGGCCTACGAGCAGTACTTC
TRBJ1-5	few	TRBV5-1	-	CASSLAVDQPQHF	TGCGCCAGCAGCTTGGCCGTGGATCAGCCCCAGCATTTT
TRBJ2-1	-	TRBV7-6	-	CASSLEGDSYNEQFF	TGTGCCAGCAGCTTAGAGGGTGACTCCTACAATGAGCAGTTCTTC
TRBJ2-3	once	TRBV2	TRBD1	CASSTTGGKGYF	TGTGCCAGCAGTACAACAGGGGGTAAGGGGTATTTT
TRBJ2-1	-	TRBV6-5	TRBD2	CATQRGVNEQFF	TGTGCCACCCAGCGGGGGGTGAATGAGCAGTTCTTC
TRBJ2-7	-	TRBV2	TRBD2	CASSPSGVSSYEQYF	TGTGCCAGCAGCCCCAGCGGGGTGAGCTCCTACGAGCAGTACTTC
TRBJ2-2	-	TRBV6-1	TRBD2	CASSVRLAGINTGELFF	TGTGCCAGCAGTGTAAGACTAGCGGGGATTAACACCGGGGAGCTGTTTTTT
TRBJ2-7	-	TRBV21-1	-	CASSKGARTYEQYF	TGTGCCAGCAGCAAAGGGGCCCGAACCTACGAGCAGTACTTC
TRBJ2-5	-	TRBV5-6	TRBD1	CASRQQGTTSAQYF	TGTGCCAGCAGACAACAGGGGACCACTTCCGCCCAGTACTTC
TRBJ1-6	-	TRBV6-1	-	CASSDPGRINSPLHF	TGTGCCAGCAGTGACCCGGGACGGATAAATTCACCCCTCCACTTT
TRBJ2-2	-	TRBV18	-	CASSPVGANTGELFF	TGTGCCAGCTCACCCGTGGGCGCGAACACCGGGGAGCTGTTTTTT
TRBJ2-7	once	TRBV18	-	CASSPKAGSSYEQYF	TGTGCCAGCTCACCTAAGGCTGGGAGCTCCTACGAGCAGTACTTC
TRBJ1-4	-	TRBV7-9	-	CASSSTRGGATREKLFF	TGTGCCAGCAGCTCCACCCGTGGGGGGGCAACGAGGGAAAAACTGTTTTTT
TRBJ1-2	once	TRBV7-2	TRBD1	CASMYRGSGYTF	TGTGCCAGCATGTACAGGGGATCTGGCTACACCTTC
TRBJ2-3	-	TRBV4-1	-	CASSQVTNPTDTQYF	TGCGCCAGCAGCCAAGTCACCAACCCCACAGATACGCAGTATTTT
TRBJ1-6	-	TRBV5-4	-	CASSSLGPTNSPLHF	TGTGCCAGCAGCTCCCTAGGGCCTACTAATTCACCCCTCCACTTT
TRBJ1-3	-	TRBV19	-	CASSHLTLSGNTIYF	TGTGCCAGTAGTCATCTTACCCTCTCTGGAAACACCATATATTTT
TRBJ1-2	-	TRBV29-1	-	CSVEDGAGVGGYTF	TGCAGCGTTGAAGATGGGGCAGGGGTGGGTGGCTACACCTTC
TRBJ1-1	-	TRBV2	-	CASSDPGSNTEAFF	TGTGCCAGCAGTGATCCGGGGTCGAACACTGAAGCTTTCTTT
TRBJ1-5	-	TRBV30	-	CAWSVPGGLSQPQHF	TGTGCCTGGAGTGTACCAGGAGGGTTAAGTCAGCCCCAGCATTTT
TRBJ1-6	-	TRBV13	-	CASSLGADYPNNSPLHF	TGTGCCAGCAGCTTAGGGGCAGACTACCCTAATAATTCACCCCTCCACTTT
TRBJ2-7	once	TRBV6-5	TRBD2	CASTPGSGGNYEQYF	TGTGCCAGCACCCCGGGGAGCGGGGGGAACTACGAGCAGTACTTC
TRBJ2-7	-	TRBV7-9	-	CASSLGAETEQYF	TGTGCCAGCAGCTTAGGTGCGGAGACGGAACAGTACTTC
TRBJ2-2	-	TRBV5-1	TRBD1	CASSRLGQGFTGELFF	TGCGCCAGCAGCCGCTTGGGACAGGGGTTCACCGGGGAGCTGTTTTTT
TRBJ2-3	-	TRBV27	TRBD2	CASSLGTRPDTQYF	TGTGCCAGCAGTCTCGGGACTAGACCAGATACGCAGTATTTT
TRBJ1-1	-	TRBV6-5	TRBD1	CASRAGQGNTEAFF	TGTGCCAGCAGAGCAGGACAGGGGAACACTGAAGCTTTCTTT
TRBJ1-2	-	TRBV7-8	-	CASSLGPFGDNYGYTF	TGTGCCAGCAGCTTAGGGCCGTTTGGGGATAACTATGGCTACACCTTC
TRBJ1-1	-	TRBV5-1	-	CASSLEGGSTEAFF	TGCGCCAGCAGCTTGGAGGGGGGGAGCACTGAAGCTTTCTTT
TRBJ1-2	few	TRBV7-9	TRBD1	CASSLGTGYGYTF	TGTGCCAGCAGCTTAGGGACAGGCTATGGCTACACCTTC
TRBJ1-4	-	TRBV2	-	CASSEGWEKLFF	TGTGCCAGCAGTGAAGGGTGGGAAAAACTGTTTTTT
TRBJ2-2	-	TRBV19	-	CASSTRPGVGTGELFF	TGTGCCAGTAGCACCAGGCCGGGGGTGGGCACCGGGGAGCTGTTTTTT
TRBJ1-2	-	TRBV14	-	CASSQQQGTYGYTF	TGTGCCAGCAGCCAACAACAGGGCACCTATGGCTACACCTTC
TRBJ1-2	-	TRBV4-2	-	CASSQVLSQGFNYGYTF	TGTGCCAGCAGCCAAGTTTTGTCACAGGGCTTTAACTATGGCTACACCTTC